This passage covers 13 T cell receptor beta chains from one sample sequenced in a study of blood T cell repertoires in COVID-19. TCRdb's table, derived via immunoSEQ multiplex PCR, lists solely in-frame clones and lacks some. In the table there are some 75,000 clones, about 85% of which are singletons. Material: peripheral blood. These receptors all stem from a man in his fifties or sixties with COVID-19, enrolled during active disease.

The chain is built from TRBV27 and TRBJ1-6; TRBD1 agrees at 7 bases. Germline trimming cut 2 bases from V and 6 bases from J; bases unmatched to any gene: 4. Germline CDR1 and CDR2: MNHEY and SMNVEV (reference sequence). The CDR3 has 15 amino acids. DNA for the CDR3: TGTGCCAGCAGTTTACGGCAGGGGGGTAATTCACCCCTCCACTTT. Translated, it gives CASSLRQGGNSPLHF.

The chain carries TRBV4-2 and TRBJ2-1; possibly TRBD2 for D (6 bases). Trimming took off 5 bases at V and 5 bases at J, with 13 bases between the two ends. Per the germline V gene, CDR1 is LGHNA and CDR2 is YNFKEQ. The CDR3 runs to 14 residues. The CDR3 region has the DNA TGTGCCAGCAGCTCGGGACTGGGGGACAATGAGCAGTTCTTC. It yields the protein CASSSGLGDNEQFF.

The V gene is TRBV18, the J gene TRBJ2-1; 14 nucleotides line up with TRBD2. V lost 5 bases, J lost 9 bases, and 12 bases stayed unmatched. This CDR3 region has 17 residues. Germline-derived CDR1 and CDR2 are KGHSH and LQKENI. The CDR3 DNA reads as TGTGCCAGCTCAGCTACCGGGACTAGCGGGAGCCTGAGTGAGCAGTTCTTC. Translation: CASSATGTSGSLSEQFF.

V is TRBV6-6 and J is TRBJ2-7; TRBD2 is a possible D gene (5 bases). This CDR3 has 13 amino acids. CDR1 and CDR2 from the germline V gene are MNHNY and SVGAGI (reference sequence). Trimming stripped 10 bases from V and 2 bases from J, with 15 bases between. DNA of the CDR3: TGTGCCACCGGCGGAGGAGCCGCCTACGAGCAGTACTTC. It encodes CATGGGAAYEQYF.

This chain links TRBV19 with TRBJ1-4, with TRBD1 matching over 10 bases. V shed 5 bases, J shed 0 bases, and the junction held 6 bases outside the gene matches. Germline V gives CDR1 LNHDA, CDR2 SQIVND (reference sequence). CDR3 size: 17 residues. The CDR3: CASSSPGQGTTNEKLFF. In nucleotides, the CDR3 is TGTGCCAGTAGTTCTCCGGGACAGGGGACAACTAATGAAAAACTGTTTTTT.

The chain carries TRBV6-2 or TRBV6-3 and TRBJ2-3; TRBD1 is a possible D gene (5 bases). Trimming shortened V by 6 bases and J by 1 base, and 20 bases separated the two germline ends. The CDR3 spans 17 residues. The germline CDR1 and CDR2 sequences are MNHEY and SVGEGT. CDR3: CASSQNLPTDRTDTQYF. Written as DNA, the CDR3 is TGTGCCAGCAGCCAAAACCTCCCGACAGATCGCACAGATACGCAGTATTTT.

The V call is TRBV5-6, the J call TRBJ2-7; D might be TRBD2 (5 bases). Trimming took off 3 bases at V and 3 bases at J, with 7 bases between the two ends. Germline CDR1 is SGHDT and CDR2 is YYEEEE. The CDR3 covers 12 residues. CDR3 region: CASSWGDYEQYF. The CDR3 DNA is TGTGCCAGCAGCTGGGGAGACTACGAGCAGTACTTC.

The chain recombines TRBV9 with TRBJ2-7; the D is unclear. The germline V gene encodes CDR1 SGDLS and CDR2 YYNGEE. The CDR3 length is 14 residues. Trimming removed 2 bases at V and 6 bases at J, with 15 bases between. The CDR3 sequence is CASSVSRVLGEQYF. Written as DNA, the CDR3 is TGTGCCAGCAGCGTTTCCCGGGTGCTAGGCGAGCAGTACTTC.

CDR3 sequence: CAWRPGDWSSYEQYF. The CDR3 DNA is TGTGCCTGGAGACCCGGGGACTGGAGCTCCTACGAGCAGTACTTC. The V gene is TRBV30, the J gene TRBJ2-7; D is perhaps TRBD2 (6 bases). V lost 3 bases and J 0 bases, leaving 15 bases between the germline ends. The germline V gene encodes CDR1 GTSNPN and CDR2 SVGIG (reference sequence). CDR3 length equals 15 residues. Together with reference TRBV30 and TRBJ2-7, the CDR3 gives the full variable domain: SQTIHQWPATLVQPVGSPLSLECTVEGTSNPNLYWYRQAAGRGLQLLFYSVGIGQISSEVPQNLSASRPQDRQFILSSKKLLLSDSGFYLCAWRPGDWSSYEQYFGPGTRLTVT.

The chain combines TRBV2 with TRBJ1-1; 9 bases align to TRBD1. J was trimmed by 6 bases and V by 6 bases; bases with no gene match: 14. The CDR3 covers 16 residues. Germline V gene data show CDR1 as SNHLY and CDR2 as FYNNEI. The DNA for the CDR3 is TGTGCCAGCAGCCCGGACAGGGGAAGGTACGGAGCTGAAGCTTTCTTT. It encodes CASSPDRGRYGAEAFF. The complete variable domain, with remaining parts taken from reference TRBV2 and TRBJ1-1, reads EPEVTQTPSHQVTQMGQEVILRCVPISNHLYFYWYRQILGQKVEFLVSFYNNEISEKSEIFDDQFSVERPDGSNFTLKIRSTKLEDSAMYFCASSPDRGRYGAEAFFGQGTRLTVV.

The rearrangement uses TRBV5-1 and TRBJ2-1; D might be TRBD1 (6 bases). The V gene's germline CDR1 is SGHRS and CDR2 YFSETQ. The CDR3 consists of 16 residues. Deletions cut 4 bases from V and 4 bases from J, with 18 bases between. CDR3 protein: CASSPDRPQLYNEQFF. The DNA of the CDR3 is TGCGCCAGCAGCCCCGACAGGCCCCAATTGTACAATGAGCAGTTCTTC.

V and J are TRBV29-1 and TRBJ2-3; TRBD2 matches at 13 bases. The CDR3 is made up of 16 amino acids. Looked up from germline, CDR1 is SQVTM and CDR2 is ANQGSEA. With V trimmed by 3 bases and J by 4 bases, 7 bases remained unmatched. In nucleotides, the CDR3 is TGCAGCGTTGAGGAAACTAGCGGGAGGGCCGCAGATACGCAGTATTTT. Amino acid sequence: CSVEETSGRAADTQYF.

The CDR3 DNA reads TGTGCCAGCAGCCAACCCGATCACCCCGGGACTAGCGGGAGCAGGGAGTTCTTC. Its protein is CASSQPDHPGTSGSREFF. The chain uses TRBV14 and TRBJ2-1; TRBD2 agrees at 14 bases. V was clipped by 2 bases and J by 14 bases; unmatched bases: 17. The CDR3 is 18 amino acids. CDR1 and CDR2 from the germline V gene are SGHDN and FVKESK.